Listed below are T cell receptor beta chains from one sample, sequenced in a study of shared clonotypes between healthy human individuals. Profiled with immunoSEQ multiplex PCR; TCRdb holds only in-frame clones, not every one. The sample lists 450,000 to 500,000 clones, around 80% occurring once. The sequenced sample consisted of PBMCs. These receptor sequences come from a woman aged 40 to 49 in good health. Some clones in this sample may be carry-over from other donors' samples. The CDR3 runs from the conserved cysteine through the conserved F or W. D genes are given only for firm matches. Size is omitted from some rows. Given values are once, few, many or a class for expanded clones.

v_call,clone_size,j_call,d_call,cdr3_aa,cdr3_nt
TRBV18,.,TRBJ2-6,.,CASSRAPGTGANVLTF,TGTGCCAGCTCACGTGCCCCTGGCACTGGGGCCAACGTCCTGACTTTC
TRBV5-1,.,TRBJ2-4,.,CASSSRESAKNIQYF,TGCGCCAGCAGCTCCCGGGAATCAGCCAAAAACATTCAGTACTTC
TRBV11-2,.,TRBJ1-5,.,CASSLDLNSNQPQHF,TGTGCCAGCAGCTTAGATTTAAATAGCAATCAGCCCCAGCATTTT
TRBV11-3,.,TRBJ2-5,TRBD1,CASSSTGGGETQYF,TGTGCCAGCAGCTCGACAGGGGGGGGAGAGACCCAGTACTTC
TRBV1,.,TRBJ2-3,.,CTSSHRVDTQYF,TGCACCAGCAGCCACCGAGTGGATACGCAGTATTTT
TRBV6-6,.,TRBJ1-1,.,CASSHSTGHEAFF,TGTGCCAGCAGTCATTCGACGGGACACGAAGCTTTCTTT
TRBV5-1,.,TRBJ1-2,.,CASSLASGTGNYGYTF,TGCGCCAGCAGCTTGGCGAGCGGGACGGGAAACTATGGCTACACCTTC
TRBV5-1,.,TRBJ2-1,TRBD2,CASSPLVGTSGNNEQFF,TGCGCCAGCAGCCCTTTAGTTGGGACTAGCGGGAACAATGAGCAGTTCTTC
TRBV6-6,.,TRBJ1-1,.,CASRTSRGTEAFF,TGTGCCAGCAGAACAAGTCGCGGCACTGAAGCTTTCTTT
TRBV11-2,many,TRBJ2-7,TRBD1,CASSPQGGLYEQYF,TGTGCCAGCAGCCCACAGGGGGGACTGTACGAGCAGTACTTC
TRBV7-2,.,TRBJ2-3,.,CASSLGSRVGLSTDTQYF,TGTGCCAGCAGCCTAGGTTCCAGGGTCGGGTTAAGCACAGATACGCAGTATTTT
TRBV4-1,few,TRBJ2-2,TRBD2,CASSRLAGPNTGELFF,TGCGCCAGCAGCCGCCTAGCGGGCCCGAACACCGGGGAGCTGTTTTTT
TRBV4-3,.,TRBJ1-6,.,CASSQATEESPLHF,TGCGCCAGCAGCCAAGCTACGGAGGAATCACCCCTCCACTTT
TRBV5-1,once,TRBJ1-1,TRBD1,CASSLAPTGENTEVFF,TGCGCCAGCAGCTTGGCCCCGACAGGGGAGAACACTGAAGTTTTCTTT
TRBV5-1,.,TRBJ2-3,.,CASSLDPQGSTDTQYF,TGCGCCAGCAGCTTGGATCCACAGGGTTCCACAGATACGCAGTATTTT